This record concerns one T cell receptor beta chain sequence. The sample is drawn from a study of cytomegalovirus exposure and HLA in healthy donors. This CDR3 contains 14 residues. V was trimmed by 1 base and J by 0 bases, leaving 7 bases between them. Germline CDR1 and CDR2: SGHNT and YYREEE (reference sequence). PCR primers comprised 60 Vbeta and 13 Jbeta primers. Produced via immunoSEQ multiplex PCR; TCRdb's table is partial and in-frame only. The profile shows some 150,000 clones, roughly 76% of them singletons. The donors comprised healthy bone marrow donors. In nominal health when sampled, donors likely had unrecorded immune exposures nonetheless.

This receptor was identified in a woman aged 45-65 years in good health and CMV-seronegative. The chain employs TRBV5-4 and TRBJ1-2, with D possibly TRBD1 on 6 matching bases. The sequencing input was PBMCs. In DNA form, the CDR3 reads TGTGCCAGCAGCTTGCCAGGGGCTAACTATGGCTACACCTTC. Protein: CASSLPGANYGYTF.